This T cell receptor (beta chain) was identified in a study of EBV T-cell therapy then PD-1 blockade in nasopharyngeal carcinoma. Data came from immunoSEQ multiplex PCR; TCRdb stores just in-frame clones and leaves some out. The sample contains tens of thousands of clones, around 82% of which appear only once. The CDR3 length is 14 residues. The germline V gene encodes CDR1 LGHNA and CDR2 YSLEER. The junction had 5 bases not matched to a gene; V was cut back by 4 bases and J by 5 bases. Treatment noted: AdE1-LMPpoly-expanded autologous EBV-specific T-cell therapy followed by anti-PD-1 nivolumab. A note on this clone: Its specificity is unknown.

The chain has TRBV4-3 and TRBJ2-7; 10 nucleotides align to TRBD1. This clonotype originated in a man aged 35 to 55 with nasopharyngeal carcinoma. The source was CD8+ T cells from blood, collected at approximately day 60 from a patient whose treatment included autologous EBV-specific T cells and nivolumab. The CDR3, as DNA: TGCGCCAGCAGCCTCGGGACAGGGGACCACGAGCAGTACTTC. Translation: CASSLGTGDHEQYF.